These T cell receptor beta chains were read from a single sample in a study of CD8+CD57+ T cells in acquired aplastic anemia. TCRdb reprocessed the reads via MiXCR and lists one record per CDR3 protein. The sample carries over 40,000 distinct CDR3 sequences, 55% to 75% recorded once. The sample comprised sorted CD4+, CD8+, or CD8+CD57+ T cells (not recorded which) from PBMCs. The receptors derive from a human donor in good health, serving as a control. The CDR3 runs from the conserved cysteine through the conserved F or W. The D gene is left open where the match is weak. Clone size, where shown, is once, few, many, or a class for clones that have expanded.

v_gene,d_gene,abundance,j_gene,CDR3nt,CDR3aa
TRBV19,.,.,TRBJ2-7,TGTGCCAGTAGTATGGTCGGCTACGAGCAGTACTTC,CASSMVGYEQYF
TRBV19,.,.,TRBJ1-5,TGTGCCACCTCCGATAGGAGCAATCAGCCCCAGCATTTT,CATSDRSNQPQHF
TRBV15,TRBD2,.,TRBJ2-7,TGTGCCACCAGCGGACCTCTAGCGGGCCTCCCCCACGAGCAGTACTTC,CATSGPLAGLPHEQYF
TRBV2,.,.,TRBJ2-4,TGTGCCGGCAGTGGACAGATAGCCAAAAACATTCAGTACTTC,CAGSGQIAKNIQYF
TRBV10-2,TRBD1,.,TRBJ1-6,TGCGCCAGCAGTGAGCCGGGACAGGTTGGGGACTCACCCCTCCACTTT,CASSEPGQVGDSPLHF
TRBV29-1,.,.,TRBJ1-1,TGCAGCGTACTAGGGGAGGGACGGGCGAACACTGAAGCTTTCTTT,CSVLGEGRANTEAFF
TRBV7-3,.,.,TRBJ2-3,TGTGCCAGCAGCTCTATGGGGCTAGCTAGGGATACGCAGTATTTT,CASSSMGLARDTQYF
TRBV10-3,.,.,TRBJ2-7,TGTGCCATCAGCCCCTCGAAAGCTCTGACACGAAGCTCCTACGAGCAGTACTTC,CAISPSKALTRSSYEQYF
TRBV5-6,.,.,TRBJ1-2,TGTGCCAGCAGCTTTCGCCGTGGCTACACCTTC,CASSFRRGYTF
TRBV12-3/TRBV12-4,.,.,TRBJ2-7,TGTGCCAGCAGTTTTTTCGACGAGCAGTACTTC,CASSFFDEQYF
TRBV25-1,TRBD2,.,TRBJ2-7,TGTGCCAGCGGGGGGGACGGTTCCTCCTACGAGCAGTACTTC,CASGGDGSSYEQYF
TRBV10-2,TRBD1,.,TRBJ1-3,TGCGCCAGCGGGCCCTTGGACAGGGTGTTTTCTGGAAACACCATATATTTT,CASGPLDRVFSGNTIYF
TRBV24-1,.,.,TRBJ2-3,TGTGCCACCAGTGATTTGCCAGGGGGCACAGATACGCAGTATTTT,CATSDLPGGTDTQYF
TRBV12-3/TRBV12-4,.,.,TRBJ1-1,TGTGCCAGCAGTCACCTCGGAACTGAAGCTTTCTTT,CASSHLGTEAFF
TRBV19,TRBD1,once,TRBJ1-2,TGTGCCAGTACCGCCGGGACAGGGGGCTACTATGGCTACACCTTC,CASTAGTGGYYGYTF
TRBV7-9,.,few,TRBJ2-5,TGTGCCAGCAGCTTAGGAGGGGGGATGCCCGCCCAAGAGACCCAGTACTTC,CASSLGGGMPAQETQYF
TRBV15,.,.,TRBJ1-4,TGTGCCACCAGCAGAGACCCTTATTTGGCAGGTGAAAAACTGTTTTTT,CATSRDPYLAGEKLFF
TRBV7-2,.,.,TRBJ1-5,TGTGCCAGCAGCTTAGCAGGGGATCAGCCCCAGCATTTT,CASSLAGDQPQHF
TRBV15,.,.,TRBJ1-2,TGTGCCACCAGCAGAGATCCCGTAGAGGACTATGGCTACACCTTC,CATSRDPVEDYGYTF
TRBV7-2,.,once,TRBJ2-2,TGTGCCAGCAGCTTAGGGGATGGAACCGGGGAGCTGTTTTTT,CASSLGDGTGELFF
TRBV3-1,.,many,TRBJ1-6,TGTGCCAGCAGCCAATTAAGCGACTATAATTCACCCCTCCACTTT,CASSQLSDYNSPLHF
TRBV10-3,.,.,TRBJ2-7,TGTGCCATCAGTGAGGGGGAGACCTACGAGCAGTACTTC,CAISEGETYEQYF
TRBV29-1,TRBD1,.,TRBJ1-1,TGCAGCGTTGAAGTAACAGGGGACACTGAAGCTTTCTTT,CSVEVTGDTEAFF
TRBV15,.,.,TRBJ2-5,TGTGCCACCAGCAGTCGGAGCGGAGGTTGGGAGACCCAGTACTTC,CATSSRSGGWETQYF
TRBV15,TRBD1,many,TRBJ2-7,TGTGCCACCAGAAGACAGGGCGAGTCCGAGCAGTACTTC,CATRRQGESEQYF
TRBV6-1,.,many,TRBJ2-1,TGTGCCAGCGGCGGGGCGGGGCCCTACAATGAGCAGTTCTTC,CASGGAGPYNEQFF
TRBV15,.,.,TRBJ1-2,TGTGCCACCAGCAGTCCTCAGGGAAGCTATGGCTACACCTTC,CATSSPQGSYGYTF
TRBV20-1,.,.,TRBJ2-1,TGCAGTGCTAGTCGCCCCGAAGGAAATGAGCAGTTCTTC,CSASRPEGNEQFF
TRBV9,.,.,TRBJ2-3,TGTGCCAGCGGGGGGCCAAGCACAGATACGCAGTATTTT,CASGGPSTDTQYF
TRBV15,TRBD2,medium-sized,TRBJ2-1,TGTGCCAGCGGGACTAGCCGGGGCGAGCAGTTCTTC,CASGTSRGEQFF
TRBV10-3,.,.,TRBJ1-3,TGTGCCATCAAACCTTCCAGGGGTGGAAACACCATATATTTT,CAIKPSRGGNTIYF
TRBV2,.,.,TRBJ1-3,TGTGCTCAGGCAGGGGATGGAAACACCATATATTTT,CAQAGDGNTIYF
TRBV6-5,TRBD1,many,TRBJ2-7,TGTGCCAGCAACGAAGGGACAGGTTTCGACGAGCAGTACTTC,CASNEGTGFDEQYF
TRBV24-1,.,.,TRBJ2-3,TGTGCCACCAGTCCGAGGGGGAAGGCAGATACGCAGTATTTT,CATSPRGKADTQYF
TRBV5-1,.,once,TRBJ1-3,TGCGCCAGCAGCTCGACTGCACCTGGAAACACCATATATTTT,CASSSTAPGNTIYF
TRBV19,.,once,TRBJ2-5,TGTGCCAGTAGTATCGGAGCTAGCTTTGAGACCCAGTACTTC,CASSIGASFETQYF
TRBV20-1,TRBD2,.,TRBJ2-5,TGCAGTGCTAGCTTCAGCGGGGGAGGCGGGGAGACCCAGTACTTC,CSASFSGGGGETQYF
TRBV10-3,.,.,TRBJ2-5,TGTGCCATCAGTGGCCCAGAGGAGACCCAGTACTTC,CAISGPEETQYF
TRBV15,TRBD1,.,TRBJ1-6,TGTGCCACCAGCGCCCGGGCAGGGGGGAATTCACCCCTCCACTTT,CATSARAGGNSPLHF
TRBV11-1,.,.,TRBJ1-1,TGTGCCAGCAGCTTAGTCAGCCCGGGACACTCGAACACTGAAGCTTTCTTT,CASSLVSPGHSNTEAFF
TRBV2,TRBD2,.,TRBJ2-2,TGTGCCAGCAGTGAGGCTAGCGGGAGCACCTGGGAGCTGTTTTTT,CASSEASGSTWELFF
TRBV10-3,.,.,TRBJ1-1,TGTACCATCAGGGACCTTGGGGTGAACACTGAAGCTTTCTTT,CTIRDLGVNTEAFF
TRBV10-3,.,.,TRBJ2-5,TGTGCCATCAGTGTCTCGACCAGGGCGGAGACCCAGTACTTC,CAISVSTRAETQYF
TRBV19,.,.,TRBJ1-2,TGTGCCAGCAGCTTTCAGGGTGTAGTCTATGGCTACACCTTC,CASSFQGVVYGYTF
TRBV15,TRBD1,.,TRBJ1-1,TGTGCCACCAGCAGTAGGTTAGGACAGGGGAGCACTGAAGCTTTCTTT,CATSSRLGQGSTEAFF
TRBV29-1,.,.,TRBJ1-5,TGCAGCGTTGATTTGGGGGCGGGACAGCCCCAGCATTTT,CSVDLGAGQPQHF
TRBV15,TRBD1,.,TRBJ1-4,TGTGCCACCAGCAGAGATCGGGGGACAGGGGAAGAAAAACCGTTTTTT,CATSRDRGTGEEKPFF
TRBV10-2,.,.,TRBJ2-5,TGCGCCAGCAGTGGTTCGGGGGGCGGAAAACAAGAGACCCAGTACTTC,CASSGSGGGKQETQYF
TRBV2,.,once,TRBJ1-2,TGTGCCAGCACTAGGGCTAACTATGGCTACACCTTC,CASTRANYGYTF
TRBV9,.,medium-sized,TRBJ2-5,TGTGCCAGCAGCGTAGCCAGCCAAGAGACCCAGTACTTC,CASSVASQETQYF
TRBV10-1,.,.,TRBJ2-7,TGCGCCAGCAGTGAGGAGGGCCACGAGCAGTACTTC,CASSEEGHEQYF
TRBV29-1,.,.,TRBJ2-5,TGCAGCGGAGGCCACGAGACCCAGTACTTC,CSGGHETQYF
TRBV7-2,.,few,TRBJ2-1,TGTGCCAGCAGCTACGACAATGAGCAGTTCTTC,CASSYDNEQFF
TRBV7-6,.,.,TRBJ2-3,TGTGCCAGCAGCTTAGGAGGGTTTGCAGATACGCAGTATTTT,CASSLGGFADTQYF
TRBV29-1,TRBD1,.,TRBJ2-5,TGCAGCGTTCAGGTGACAGGGGGCGCGGAGACCCAGTACTTC,CSVQVTGGAETQYF
TRBV5-5,TRBD1,many,TRBJ2-7,TGTGCCAGCAGCTTGGGGGCAGGGGGCTGGTACGAGCAGTACTTC,CASSLGAGGWYEQYF
TRBV2,.,few,TRBJ1-2,TGTGCCAGTGGGCCCGGCTACACCTTC,CASGPGYTF
TRBV4-1,.,.,TRBJ2-7,TGCGCCAGCAGCCAAGGGGGGGGCAGGGGAGGCTACGAGCAGTACTTC,CASSQGGGRGGYEQYF